The 15 T cell receptor beta chains reported below all come from one sample, sequenced in a study of blood T cell repertoires in COVID-19. Here immunoSEQ multiplex PCR was the method, and the copy in TCRdb shows in-frame clones only, minus some. This table has around 330,000 clones, roughly 88% appearing once. Sequencing was performed on peripheral blood. The receptors shown here come from a woman aged 25 to 39 with COVID-19, enrolled during active disease.

J is TRBJ1-3 and V is TRBV6-6; D is perhaps TRBD1 (6 bases). The CDR3 contains 15 residues. V was trimmed by 0 bases and J by 0 bases, leaving 6 bases between them. CDR1 is MNHNY and CDR2 is SVGAGI in the germline V gene (reference sequence). The CDR3: CASSYSDSSGNTIYF. The CDR3 DNA reads TGTGCCAGCAGTTACTCGGACAGCTCTGGAAACACCATATATTTT.

The chain combines TRBV5-4 with TRBJ1-2; D perhaps matches TRBD1 (5 bases). Trimming cost V 2 bases and J 4 bases, with 12 bases left between them. Germline assignment: CDR1 SGHNT and CDR2 YYREEE (reference sequence). This CDR3 has 14 residues. The CDR3 spells CASSFPADSYGYTF. CDR3 nucleotide sequence: TGTGCCAGCAGCTTCCCCGCAGACAGCTATGGCTACACCTTC.

V is TRBV19 and J is TRBJ1-5; 7 bases map to TRBD1. The ends lost 3 bases at V and 3 bases at J; junction bases unmatched: 5. The CDR3 runs 15 residues. Germline CDR1 reads LNHDA; CDR2 reads SQIVND (reference sequence). Here the CDR3 DNA reads TGTGCCAGTAGTATCGGACAGGCCATCAATCAGCCCCAGCATTTT. Protein product: CASSIGQAINQPQHF. The entire variable domain, with the rest obtained from reference TRBV19 and TRBJ1-5, is as follows: DGGITQSPKYLFRKEGQNVTLSCEQNLNHDAMYWYRQDPGQGLRLIYYSQIVNDFQKGDIAEGYSVSREKKESFPLTVTSAQKNPTAFYLCASSIGQAINQPQHFGDGTRLSIL.

V is TRBV29-1 and J is TRBJ1-2, with 10 bases aligning to TRBD1. There are 16 residues in the CDR3. Germline CDR1 and CDR2: SQVTM and ANQGSEA. The V segment lost 5 bases and the J segment 5 bases; nucleotides outside the gene matches: 14. CDR3 DNA: TGCAGCGTTCTGGGCCAGACAGGGGGCGCCGGGTATGGCTACACCTTC. Translation gives CSVLGQTGGAGYGYTF.

The V call is TRBV7-2, the J call TRBJ2-7; 10 nucleotides match TRBD1. This CDR3 region has 14 residues. Trimming at V came to 5 bases and at J to 3 bases, leaving 4 bases not matched to a gene. Per germline, CDR1 SGHTA and CDR2 FQGNSA. CDR3: CASSVGQGYYEQYF. The DNA for the CDR3 is TGTGCCAGCAGCGTGGGACAGGGGTACTACGAGCAGTACTTC.

In its sample, this clone was seen a few times. This chain links TRBV5-1 with TRBJ2-7; 7 positions agree with TRBD1. Looked up from germline, CDR1 is SGHRS and CDR2 is YFSETQ. Trimming took 4 bases from V and 4 from J; bases not matched to a gene: 8. This CDR3 is 14 amino acids long. CDR3 loop: CASSPTGTEYEQYF. The CDR3 region has the DNA TGCGCCAGCAGCCCGACCGGGACAGAGTACGAGCAGTACTTC.

The chain links TRBV7-9 to TRBJ1-2, with 7 bases identical to TRBD1. Trimming removed 4 bases from V and 7 bases from J; junction bases left unmatched: 12. The CDR3 is 15 residues long. CDR1 and CDR2 (germline): SEHNR, FQNEAQ (reference sequence). The CDR3 DNA sequence: TGTGCCAGCAGCTATGTCGGACAGGTTATCGTTGGCTACACCTTC. Protein product: CASSYVGQVIVGYTF.

The chain links TRBV4-2 to TRBJ2-1; a weak D match, TRBD1 (6 bases). V dropped 6 bases and J dropped 2 bases, with 14 bases sitting between them. This CDR3 contains 15 residues. CDR1 and CDR2 from the germline V gene are LGHNA and YNFKEQ. The CDR3 bases are TGTGCCAGCAGACCGGGACACGAACCCTACAATGAGCAGTTCTTC. Amino acids: CASRPGHEPYNEQFF.

This clone was seen only once. The gene calls are TRBV7-9 and TRBJ1-1, with D perhaps matching TRBD1 (5 bases). V was pared by 1 base and J by 1 base, with 19 bases between. This CDR3 contains 18 residues. Germline V lookup: CDR1 SEHNR, CDR2 FQNEAQ (reference sequence). The CDR3 DNA follows: TGTGCCAGCAGCTTAGGTCAGGCAGGGAGGTGGCCGAACACTGAAGCTTTCTTT. It codes for CASSLGQAGRWPNTEAFF.

This clone was seen once. The chain combines TRBV5-1 with TRBJ1-1; no reliable D call. The CDR3 consists of 12 residues. Germline V gene sequence: CDR1 SGHRS, CDR2 YFSETQ. Trimming removed 1 base from V and 6 bases from J, with 7 bases in between. The CDR3 protein is CASSLRGAEAFF. CDR3 bases: TGCGCCAGCAGCTTGCGGGGAGCTGAAGCTTTCTTT.

The chain is built from TRBV5-4 and TRBJ1-1; D is uncertain. Trimming left V 3 bases short and J 3 bases short, with 12 bases between. This CDR3 contains 14 residues. Germline V gives CDR1 SGHNT, CDR2 YYREEE (reference sequence). This CDR3 is CASSSEPGDTEAFF. CDR3 coding DNA: TGTGCCAGCAGCTCGGAGCCCGGGGACACTGAAGCTTTCTTT.

V and J are TRBV27 and TRBJ2-3; D is ambiguous. This CDR3 is built from 14 residues. The germline CDR1 and CDR2 sequences are MNHEY and SMNVEV (reference sequence). With 6 bases removed from V and 4 bases from J, the gap between germline ends came to 14 bases. The CDR3 here is CASSEPYQPDTQYF. The CDR3 DNA reads TGTGCCAGCAGCGAGCCCTATCAACCAGATACGCAGTATTTT.

The J gene is TRBJ2-7, the V gene TRBV19; D ambiguous. Germline loops: CDR1 LNHDA, CDR2 SQIVND (reference sequence). Trimming shortened V by 3 bases and J by 4 bases, and 13 bases separated the two germline ends. The CDR3 spans 14 residues. This CDR3 is CASSMVAQTYEQYF. CDR3 bases: TGTGCCAGTAGTATGGTAGCCCAAACGTACGAGCAGTACTTC.

The J gene is TRBJ1-3, the V gene TRBV5-1; 10 nucleotides match TRBD1. Unmatched junction bases numbered 8, after V lost 4 bases and J lost 4 bases. Germline values: CDR1 SGHRS, CDR2 YFSETQ. The CDR3 length is 16 residues. The CDR3 DNA sequence: TGCGCCAGCAGCCGCAATCCGGGACAGGGGGGAAACACCATATATTTT. Translation: CASSRNPGQGGNTIYF.

The genes are TRBV12-3 or TRBV12-4 and TRBJ2-3; D gene unclear. The CDR3 spans 12 residues. Trimming pared 1 base from V and 15 bases from J, leaving 14 bases between. CDR3 nucleotide sequence: TGTGCCAGCAGTTTAGGTATCGGGTCCTCTTATTTT. It specifies CASSLGIGSSYF.